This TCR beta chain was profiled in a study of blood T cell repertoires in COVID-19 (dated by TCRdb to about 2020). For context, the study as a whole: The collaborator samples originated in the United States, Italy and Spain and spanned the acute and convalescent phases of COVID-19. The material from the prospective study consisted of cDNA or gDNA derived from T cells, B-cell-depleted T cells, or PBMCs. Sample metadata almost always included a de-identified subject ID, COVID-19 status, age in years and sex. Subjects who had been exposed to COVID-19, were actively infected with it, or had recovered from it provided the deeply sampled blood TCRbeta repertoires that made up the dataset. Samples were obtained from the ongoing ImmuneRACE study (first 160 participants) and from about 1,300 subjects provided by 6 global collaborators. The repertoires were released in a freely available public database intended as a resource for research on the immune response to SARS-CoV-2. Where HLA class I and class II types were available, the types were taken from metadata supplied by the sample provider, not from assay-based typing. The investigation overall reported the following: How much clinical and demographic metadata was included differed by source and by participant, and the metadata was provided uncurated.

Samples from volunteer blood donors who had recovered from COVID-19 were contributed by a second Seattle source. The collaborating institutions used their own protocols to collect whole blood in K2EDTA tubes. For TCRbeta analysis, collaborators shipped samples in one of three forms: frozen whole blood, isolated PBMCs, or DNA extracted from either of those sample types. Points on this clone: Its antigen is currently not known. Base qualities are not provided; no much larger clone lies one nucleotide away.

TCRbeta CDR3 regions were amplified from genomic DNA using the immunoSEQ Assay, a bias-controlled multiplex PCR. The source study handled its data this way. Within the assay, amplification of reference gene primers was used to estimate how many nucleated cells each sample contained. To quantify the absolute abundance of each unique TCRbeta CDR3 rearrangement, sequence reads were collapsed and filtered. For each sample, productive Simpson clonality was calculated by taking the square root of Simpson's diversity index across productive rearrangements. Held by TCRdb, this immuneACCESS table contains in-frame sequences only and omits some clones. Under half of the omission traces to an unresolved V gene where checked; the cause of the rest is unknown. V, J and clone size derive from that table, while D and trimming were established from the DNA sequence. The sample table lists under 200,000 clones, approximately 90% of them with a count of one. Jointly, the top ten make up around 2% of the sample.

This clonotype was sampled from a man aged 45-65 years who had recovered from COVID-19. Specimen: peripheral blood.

CDR3 protein: CASSLSPGTGPYNEQFF. In nucleotide form, the sequence is TGCGCCAGCAGCCTCTCGCCCGGGACAGGGCCCTACAATGAGCAGTTCTTC. Recombination joined TRBV5-1 with TRBJ2-1, and 9 junction bases match TRBD1. The CDR3 covers 17 residues, taking in both the cysteine and the phenylalanine. Only the CDR3 DNA stays, 51 bases, in frame from base 1. Germline trimming: 4 bases from V, 2 bases from J; junction bases outside gene matches: 10. The germline V gene supplies CDR1 SGHRS and CDR2 YFSETQ.